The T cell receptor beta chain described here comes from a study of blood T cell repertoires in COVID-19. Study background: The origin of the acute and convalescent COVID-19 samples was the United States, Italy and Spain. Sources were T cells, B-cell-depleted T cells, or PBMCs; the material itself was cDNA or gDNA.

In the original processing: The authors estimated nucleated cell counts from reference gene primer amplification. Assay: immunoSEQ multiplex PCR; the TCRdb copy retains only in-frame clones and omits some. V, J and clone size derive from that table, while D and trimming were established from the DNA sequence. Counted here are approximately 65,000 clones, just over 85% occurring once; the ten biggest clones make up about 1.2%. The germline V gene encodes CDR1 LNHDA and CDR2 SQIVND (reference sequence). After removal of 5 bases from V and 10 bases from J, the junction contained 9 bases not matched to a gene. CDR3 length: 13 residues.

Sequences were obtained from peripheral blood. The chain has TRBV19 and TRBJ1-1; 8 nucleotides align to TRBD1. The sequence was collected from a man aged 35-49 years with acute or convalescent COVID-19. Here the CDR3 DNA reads TGTGCCAGTAGTGAGCACAGGGGGAGAGCAGCTTTCTTT. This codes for CASSEHRGRAAFF.